This TCR beta chain was recovered during a study of identical twins (dated by TCRdb to the mid-2010s). Turning to the overall study: To test whether fetal clonotypes persist, this study deep-sequenced TCR alpha and beta repertoires from monozygotic twins, from unrelated adults of various ages, and from cord blood. Replicate twin experiments were performed at different times using different library preparation protocols to rule out contamination. Results the study describes overall, beyond this receptor: Because the same donors could not be followed over many years, the conclusions depended on cross-sectional statistical analysis. Compared with coincidental sharing between unrelated individuals, out-of-frame TCR alpha sequences shared between twins had an excess of sequences with low generation probability. Invariant T cells such as MAIT and iNKT could partly confound zero-insertion analyses, although diverse VJ usage argued against such confounding for most clonotypes. Fewer insertions were carried by abundant cord blood beta clonotypes; a weaker similar trend was observed in young adult naive repertoires, while no such trend was observed in memory repertoires. In beta out-of-frame sequences, excess twin sharing was weaker, because having fewer shared sequences lowered the signal-to-noise ratio. In monozygotic twins, out-of-frame TCR alpha sharing was systematically underestimated by recombination models, although the models agreed with sharing between unrelated individuals.

Every donor in the study was a healthy Caucasian. Three pairs of female monozygotic twins, all aged about 18 to 30 years, were included in the twin cohort. Positive isolation kits from Invitrogen were used to isolate the CD4+ and CD8+ T cell populations. This clonotype was observed at least ten times. The antigen it binds to is not known. Qualities for individual bases were not recorded, and no much larger clone is one base off. The protocol used for the library was 5' RACE. Sequenced on an Illumina HiSeq 2000. A universal primer binding site was introduced by template switching, and a unique molecular identifier was present in the final cDNA, enabling accurate counting of TCR cDNA molecules. Specific primers in the conserved constant-segment region were used to synthesize first-strand cDNA for TCR alpha and beta chains. To control for contamination, each cDNA library was double barcoded with a SMART-Mk sample barcode plus Illumina barcodes. TruSeq adapter sequences and Illumina sample barcodes were added in two successive PCR steps. The Illumina HiSeq platform was used with custom primers to sequence TCR alpha and beta cDNA libraries. The original pipeline was this. Raw reads were processed with MiGEC to extract unique molecular identifiers, and MiXCR was used to determine CDR3 positions. For each individual, recombination models were inferred using an EM algorithm with the repgenHMM and IGoR tools. The analysis of shared clonotypes was done with the tcR package in R, with sharing normalized by the product of cloneset sizes. To study raw recombination free of thymic and clonal selection effects, out-of-frame nonproductive sequences were analyzed. The public reads were quality trimmed at Q25 with fastp and then assembled into clones with MiXCR by TCRdb, keeping productive beta chains. Merged by CDR3 protein, the rows form single entries marked with the most common genes and DNA. TCRdb's processing, not the authors' own work, is the source of the V and J calls. This sample lists more than 400,000 distinct CDR3 sequences; roughly 15% were detected once. Roughly 0.44% of the sample belongs to the ten largest clones.

This same sample was also taken into another study, of yellow fever vaccine responses in identical twins. Looking at the second paper: The authors reported that the T cell response to vaccination in identical twins appeared partly convergent and partly personalized. In identical twins, the study followed T cell clones that responded to the vaccine with precision.

The sequence derives from a young woman in good health. Sequenced sample: CD4+ T cells sorted from blood.

The CDR3 has the sequence CASSIGLAVTQETQYF. The base sequence is TGTGCCAGCAGCATTGGACTAGCGGTGACCCAAGAGACCCAGTACTTC. The chain couples TRBV7-3 to TRBJ2-5, and TRBD2 matches 10 of the central bases. The CDR3 has 16 amino acids, counting the end cysteine and phenylalanine. The DNA shown is the 48-base CDR3, in frame from base 1. The germline V gene encodes CDR1 SGHTA and CDR2 FQGTGA. V trim: 5 bases; J trim: 1 base; unmatched bases: 7.